What follows is one T cell receptor (beta chain) and its context. The entry originates in a study of patients and donors after allogeneic stem cell transplantation. TCRdb independently ran MiXCR on the RT-PCR reads; one entry per CDR3 protein. The data contain about 110,000 distinct CDR3 sequences, 35% of them seen just once; the ten biggest clones take up 27%. CDR3 size: 14 residues. CDR1 and CDR2 from the germline V gene are MDHEN and SYDVKM. V was cut by 8 bases and J by 0 bases, with 11 bases left in between. The V call is TRBV28, the J call TRBJ1-3; no definite D call. The sample comprised blood, either unsorted or a sorted T cell fraction (not recorded which). This sequence was found in a human donor who was either an allogeneic HSCT recipient or a stem cell or donor lymphocyte infusion donor (not recorded which). It is not recorded whose cells these are; they may come from a transplant donor. The CDR3: CASLASDSGNTIYF. The CDR3 region has the DNA TGTGCCAGCCTCGCCAGTGACTCTGGAAACACCATATATTTT.